The rows below give T cell receptor beta chains drawn from one sample of a study of blood T cell repertoires in COVID-19. The repertoire was sequenced with immunoSEQ multiplex PCR; TCRdb's copy has only in-frame clones and lacks some. Found here are almost 350,000 clones, approximately 89% of them singletons; the top ten hold 3.5% to 4%. Sequenced input: peripheral blood. The receptor set was obtained from a woman aged 60 to 75 with COVID-19, enrolled during active disease. Each CDR3 is given with its conserved first and last residue. The D gene is left open where the match is weak. Clone size, where shown, is once, few, many, or a class for clones that have expanded.

D gene: NA; J gene: TRBJ1-1; V gene: TRBV14; clone size: NA; CDR3 protein: CASSQDLQAEAFF; CDR3 DNA: TGTGCCAGCAGCCAAGACTTACAGGCTGAAGCTTTCTTT
D gene: TRBD2; J gene: TRBJ2-7; V gene: TRBV6-6; clone size: NA; CDR3 protein: CASSYATSPSYEQYF; CDR3 DNA: TGTGCCAGCAGTTACGCGACTAGCCCTTCCTACGAGCAGTACTTC
D gene: NA; J gene: TRBJ1-4; V gene: TRBV5-6; clone size: NA; CDR3 protein: CASSLALQGVTNEKLFF; CDR3 DNA: TGTGCCAGCAGCTTGGCCTTACAGGGAGTAACTAATGAAAAACTGTTTTTT
D gene: NA; J gene: TRBJ2-2; V gene: TRBV3-1/TRBV3-2; clone size: NA; CDR3 protein: CASSLVFRRGPIYGELFF; CDR3 DNA: TGTGCCAGCAGCCTGGTTTTTCGGCGGGGGCCGATCTACGGGGAGCTGTTTTTT
D gene: TRBD1; J gene: TRBJ1-2; V gene: TRBV4-1; clone size: NA; CDR3 protein: CASSQDSRTGGRYGYTF; CDR3 DNA: TGCGCCAGCAGCCAAGATTCGAGAACAGGGGGCAGGTATGGCTACACCTTC
D gene: NA; J gene: TRBJ2-4; V gene: TRBV6-2/TRBV6-3; clone size: NA; CDR3 protein: CASSYRYRGPLAKNIQYF; CDR3 DNA: TGTGCCAGCAGTTACCGCTACCGCGGTCCATTAGCCAAAAACATTCAGTACTTC
D gene: NA; J gene: TRBJ1-6; V gene: TRBV9; clone size: NA; CDR3 protein: CASSTRQNYNSPLHF; CDR3 DNA: TGTGCCAGCAGCACCAGACAGAACTATAATTCACCCCTCCACTTT
D gene: TRBD1; J gene: TRBJ2-3; V gene: TRBV7-9; clone size: NA; CDR3 protein: CASSRTLTGGTDTQYF; CDR3 DNA: TGTGCCAGCAGCCGTACATTGACAGGGGGAACAGATACGCAGTATTTT
D gene: NA; J gene: TRBJ1-4; V gene: TRBV5-5; clone size: few; CDR3 protein: CASSPWGGSQNEKLFF; CDR3 DNA: TGTGCCAGCAGCCCCTGGGGGGGGTCACAAAACGAAAAACTGTTTTTT
D gene: NA; J gene: TRBJ1-1; V gene: TRBV2; clone size: NA; CDR3 protein: CASSRDINTEAFF; CDR3 DNA: TGTGCCAGCAGTCGGGACATTAACACTGAAGCTTTCTTT
D gene: TRBD1; J gene: TRBJ1-6; V gene: TRBV5-6; clone size: NA; CDR3 protein: CASSLLDRDNSPLHF; CDR3 DNA: TGTGCCAGCAGCCTTCTAGACAGGGATAATTCACCCCTCCACTTT
D gene: TRBD1; J gene: TRBJ2-4; V gene: TRBV28; clone size: NA; CDR3 protein: CASSFWTGEAKNIQYF; CDR3 DNA: TGTGCCAGCAGTTTTTGGACAGGGGAAGCCAAAAACATTCAGTACTTC
D gene: NA; J gene: TRBJ1-3; V gene: TRBV29-1; clone size: NA; CDR3 protein: CSALHRENTIYF; CDR3 DNA: TGCAGCGCCTTACACAGGGAAAACACCATATATTTT
D gene: NA; J gene: TRBJ2-7; V gene: TRBV7-9; clone size: NA; CDR3 protein: CASSQTDEQYF; CDR3 DNA: TGTGCCAGCAGTCAGACTGACGAGCAGTACTTC
D gene: TRBD1; J gene: TRBJ1-2; V gene: TRBV12-3/TRBV12-4; clone size: NA; CDR3 protein: CASRPTGGPGYTF; CDR3 DNA: TGTGCCAGCAGGCCTACAGGGGGGCCCGGCTACACCTTC
D gene: NA; J gene: TRBJ2-1; V gene: TRBV5-1; clone size: few; CDR3 protein: CASSLAVNEQFF; CDR3 DNA: TGCGCCAGCAGCTTGGCGGTCAATGAGCAGTTCTTC
D gene: TRBD1; J gene: TRBJ1-5; V gene: TRBV18; clone size: NA; CDR3 protein: CASSPVGRQGADQPQHF; CDR3 DNA: TGTGCCAGCTCACCCGTAGGGAGACAGGGGGCGGATCAGCCCCAGCATTTT
D gene: TRBD1; J gene: TRBJ1-3; V gene: TRBV7-9; clone size: once; CDR3 protein: CASSLAQGASGNTIYF; CDR3 DNA: TGTGCCAGCAGCTTAGCGCAGGGGGCAAGTGGAAACACCATATATTTT
D gene: NA; J gene: TRBJ1-2; V gene: TRBV4-1; clone size: few; CDR3 protein: CASSVGQSNYGYTF; CDR3 DNA: TGCGCCAGCAGTGTTGGCCAGTCCAACTATGGCTACACCTTC
D gene: NA; J gene: TRBJ1-4; V gene: TRBV5-8; clone size: few; CDR3 protein: CASSRAYTRTNEKLFF; CDR3 DNA: TGTGCCAGCAGCCGGGCGTATACTAGAACTAATGAAAAACTGTTTTTT
D gene: NA; J gene: TRBJ2-6; V gene: TRBV7-9; clone size: NA; CDR3 protein: CASSLRAGANSGANVLTF; CDR3 DNA: TGTGCCAGCAGCTTACGGGCAGGGGCCAACTCTGGGGCCAACGTCCTGACTTTC
D gene: TRBD1; J gene: TRBJ2-2; V gene: TRBV7-2; clone size: NA; CDR3 protein: CASRRQGGVSGELFF; CDR3 DNA: TGTGCCAGCAGGCGACAGGGCGGTGTCTCCGGGGAGCTGTTTTTT
D gene: NA; J gene: TRBJ2-3; V gene: TRBV4-2; clone size: few; CDR3 protein: CASSQEGWGGTDTQYF; CDR3 DNA: TGTGCCAGCAGCCAAGAGGGGTGGGGGGGCACAGATACGCAGTATTTT
D gene: TRBD1; J gene: TRBJ1-5; V gene: TRBV2; clone size: once; CDR3 protein: CASSGGRQSTGGARNQPQHF; CDR3 DNA: TGTGCCAGCAGTGGGGGGAGACAATCGACAGGGGGCGCAAGGAATCAGCCCCAGCATTTT
D gene: NA; J gene: TRBJ2-1; V gene: TRBV6-5; clone size: once; CDR3 protein: CASSRTSDSYNEQFF; CDR3 DNA: TGTGCCAGCAGTCGCACTTCGGACAGCTACAATGAGCAGTTCTTC
D gene: NA; J gene: TRBJ2-7; V gene: TRBV10-2; clone size: NA; CDR3 protein: CASRDFSNEQYF; CDR3 DNA: TGCGCCAGCAGGGACTTCTCGAACGAGCAGTACTTC
D gene: NA; J gene: TRBJ2-1; V gene: TRBV11-1; clone size: few; CDR3 protein: CASSSYREVWNEQFF; CDR3 DNA: TGTGCCAGCAGCTCTTACAGGGAAGTATGGAATGAGCAGTTCTTC
D gene: TRBD1; J gene: TRBJ1-5; V gene: TRBV19; clone size: NA; CDR3 protein: CASSFGQGSNQPQHF; CDR3 DNA: TGTGCCAGTAGTTTTGGACAGGGAAGCAATCAGCCCCAGCATTTT
D gene: TRBD2; J gene: TRBJ2-2; V gene: TRBV19; clone size: NA; CDR3 protein: CASIVGGLVGTGELFF; CDR3 DNA: TGTGCCAGTATTGTAGGGGGACTAGTCGGCACCGGGGAGCTGTTTTTT
D gene: TRBD1; J gene: TRBJ1-4; V gene: TRBV4-1; clone size: NA; CDR3 protein: CASSQTGALATNEKLFF; CDR3 DNA: TGCGCCAGCAGCCAAACAGGGGCCCTCGCAACTAATGAAAAACTGTTTTTT
D gene: NA; J gene: TRBJ2-1; V gene: TRBV5-1; clone size: NA; CDR3 protein: CASSLELGEQFF; CDR3 DNA: TGCGCCAGCAGCTTGGAACTAGGTGAGCAGTTCTTC
D gene: TRBD2; J gene: TRBJ2-1; V gene: TRBV5-1; clone size: NA; CDR3 protein: CASSRAGEVYNEQFF; CDR3 DNA: TGCGCCAGCAGCCGGGCGGGGGAGGTCTACAATGAGCAGTTCTTC
D gene: TRBD1; J gene: TRBJ1-1; V gene: TRBV13; clone size: NA; CDR3 protein: CASSRQGGTEAFF; CDR3 DNA: TGTGCCAGCAGCCGACAGGGTGGCACTGAAGCTTTCTTT
D gene: NA; J gene: TRBJ1-4; V gene: TRBV30; clone size: NA; CDR3 protein: CAWSLRNEKLFF; CDR3 DNA: TGTGCCTGGAGCCTGAGGAATGAAAAACTGTTTTTT
D gene: NA; J gene: TRBJ1-1; V gene: TRBV7-2; clone size: once; CDR3 protein: CASSLRPSAALMNTEAFF; CDR3 DNA: TGTGCCAGCAGCTTAAGACCCTCGGCGGCCCTTATGAACACTGAAGCTTTCTTT
D gene: NA; J gene: TRBJ1-4; V gene: TRBV5-1; clone size: NA; CDR3 protein: CASSSDNNEKLFF; CDR3 DNA: TGCGCCAGCAGCTCGGACAATAATGAAAAACTGTTTTTT
D gene: TRBD1; J gene: TRBJ1-2; V gene: TRBV2; clone size: NA; CDR3 protein: CASSTIQGARNGYTF; CDR3 DNA: TGTGCCAGCAGTACCATACAGGGGGCGCGGAATGGCTACACCTTC
D gene: TRBD1; J gene: TRBJ2-3; V gene: TRBV18; clone size: NA; CDR3 protein: CASSPGPWKDREADTQYF; CDR3 DNA: TGTGCCAGCTCACCGGGCCCCTGGAAGGACAGGGAGGCAGATACGCAGTATTTT
D gene: NA; J gene: TRBJ1-1; V gene: TRBV7-2; clone size: NA; CDR3 protein: CASCSYGGGMSEAFF; CDR3 DNA: TGTGCCAGCTGCTCTTATGGGGGGGGCATGTCTGAAGCTTTCTTT
D gene: TRBD1; J gene: TRBJ2-7; V gene: TRBV5-1; clone size: NA; CDR3 protein: CASSLMTTGTAQQYF; CDR3 DNA: TGCGCCAGCAGCCTCATGACAACCGGGACAGCACAGCAGTACTTC
D gene: TRBD1; J gene: TRBJ2-7; V gene: TRBV11-1; clone size: NA; CDR3 protein: CASSPGTANLYEQYF; CDR3 DNA: TGTGCCAGCAGCCCCGGGACAGCGAATCTCTACGAGCAGTACTTC
D gene: NA; J gene: TRBJ1-1; V gene: TRBV11-2; clone size: NA; CDR3 protein: CASSYTVNTEAFF; CDR3 DNA: TGTGCCAGCAGCTATACGGTGAACACTGAAGCTTTCTTT
D gene: NA; J gene: TRBJ1-2; V gene: TRBV5-5; clone size: NA; CDR3 protein: CASSPTGFYGYTF; CDR3 DNA: TGTGCCAGCAGCCCCACAGGGTTCTATGGCTACACCTTC
D gene: NA; J gene: TRBJ2-3; V gene: TRBV5-1; clone size: few; CDR3 protein: CASSLAGLRGLTTDTQYF; CDR3 DNA: TGCGCCAGCAGCTTGGCTGGTCTGCGGGGGCTTACCACAGATACGCAGTATTTT
D gene: NA; J gene: TRBJ2-1; V gene: TRBV12-3/TRBV12-4; clone size: once; CDR3 protein: CASSLSSYEQFF; CDR3 DNA: TGTGCCAGCAGTTTATCTAGTTATGAGCAGTTCTTC
D gene: NA; J gene: TRBJ1-5; V gene: TRBV6-5; clone size: NA; CDR3 protein: CASSYSGRVDQPQHF; CDR3 DNA: TGTGCCAGCAGTTACTCTGGGAGGGTCGATCAGCCCCAGCATTTT
D gene: NA; J gene: TRBJ1-1; V gene: TRBV30; clone size: NA; CDR3 protein: CAWSVPVLEAFF; CDR3 DNA: TGTGCCTGGAGTGTACCGGTCCTTGAAGCTTTCTTT
D gene: NA; J gene: TRBJ2-7; V gene: TRBV29-1; clone size: NA; CDR3 protein: CSVDYGKEGSYEQYF; CDR3 DNA: TGCAGCGTTGATTATGGAAAGGAGGGTTCCTACGAGCAGTACTTC
D gene: NA; J gene: TRBJ2-2; V gene: TRBV7-3; clone size: NA; CDR3 protein: CASSSVSGELFF; CDR3 DNA: TGTGCCAGCAGCTCGGTATCCGGGGAGCTGTTTTTT
D gene: TRBD2; J gene: TRBJ2-3; V gene: TRBV27; clone size: NA; CDR3 protein: CASSAGRGAPVTQYF; CDR3 DNA: TGTGCCAGCAGCGCGGGGCGGGGGGCTCCAGTTACGCAGTATTTT
D gene: TRBD1; J gene: TRBJ2-5; V gene: TRBV19; clone size: NA; CDR3 protein: CASRPGQGETQYF; CDR3 DNA: TGTGCCAGTAGGCCGGGACAGGGGGAGACCCAGTACTTC
D gene: NA; J gene: TRBJ1-1; V gene: TRBV28; clone size: NA; CDR3 protein: CASSNQGPLDTEAFF; CDR3 DNA: TGTGCCAGCAGTAACCAGGGTCCCCTGGACACTGAAGCTTTCTTT
D gene: TRBD1; J gene: TRBJ2-2; V gene: TRBV18; clone size: NA; CDR3 protein: CASSRLLTGGEGNTGELFF; CDR3 DNA: TGTGCCAGCTCACGACTATTGACAGGGGGCGAGGGAAACACCGGGGAGCTGTTTTTT
D gene: NA; J gene: TRBJ1-1; V gene: TRBV6-4; clone size: NA; CDR3 protein: CASSPGHSNTEAFF; CDR3 DNA: TGTGCCAGCAGTCCGGGACACTCGAACACTGAAGCTTTCTTT